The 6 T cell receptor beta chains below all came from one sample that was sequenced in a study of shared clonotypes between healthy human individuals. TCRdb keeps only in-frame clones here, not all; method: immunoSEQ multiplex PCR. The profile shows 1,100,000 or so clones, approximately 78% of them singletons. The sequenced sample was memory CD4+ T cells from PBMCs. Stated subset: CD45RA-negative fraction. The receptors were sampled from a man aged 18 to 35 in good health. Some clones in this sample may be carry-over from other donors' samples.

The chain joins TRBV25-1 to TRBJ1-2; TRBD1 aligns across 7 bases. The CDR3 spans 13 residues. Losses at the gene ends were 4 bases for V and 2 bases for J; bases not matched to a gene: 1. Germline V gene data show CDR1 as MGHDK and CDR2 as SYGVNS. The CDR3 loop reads CASSAGQNYGYTF. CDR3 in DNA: TGTGCCAGCAGTGCGGGACAGAACTATGGCTACACCTTC.

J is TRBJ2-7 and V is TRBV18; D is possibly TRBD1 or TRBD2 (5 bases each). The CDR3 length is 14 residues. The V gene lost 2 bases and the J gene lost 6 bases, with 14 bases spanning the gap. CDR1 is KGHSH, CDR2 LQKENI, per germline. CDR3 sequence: CASSPGTLRGEQYF. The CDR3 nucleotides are TGTGCCAGCTCACCAGGCACGCTGAGGGGCGAGCAGTACTTC.

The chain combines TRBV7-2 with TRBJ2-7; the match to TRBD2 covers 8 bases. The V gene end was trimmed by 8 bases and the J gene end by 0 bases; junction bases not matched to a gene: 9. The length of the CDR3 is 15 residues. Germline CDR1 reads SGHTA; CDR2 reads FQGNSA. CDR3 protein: CASGSTSGGSYEQYF. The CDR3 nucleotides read TGTGCCAGCGGATCGACGAGCGGGGGCTCCTACGAGCAGTACTTC.

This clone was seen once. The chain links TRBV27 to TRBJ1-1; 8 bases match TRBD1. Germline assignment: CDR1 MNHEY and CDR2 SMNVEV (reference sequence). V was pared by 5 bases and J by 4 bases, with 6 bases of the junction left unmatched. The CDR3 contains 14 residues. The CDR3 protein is CASSRQGATTEAFF. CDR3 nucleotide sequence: TGTGCCAGCAGTCGTCAGGGGGCAACCACTGAAGCTTTCTTT.

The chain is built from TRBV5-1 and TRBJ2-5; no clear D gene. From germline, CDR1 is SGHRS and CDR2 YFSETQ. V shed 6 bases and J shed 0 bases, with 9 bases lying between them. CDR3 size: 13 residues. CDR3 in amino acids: CASNERDQETQYF. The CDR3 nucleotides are TGCGCCAGCAATGAAAGGGACCAAGAGACCCAGTACTTC.

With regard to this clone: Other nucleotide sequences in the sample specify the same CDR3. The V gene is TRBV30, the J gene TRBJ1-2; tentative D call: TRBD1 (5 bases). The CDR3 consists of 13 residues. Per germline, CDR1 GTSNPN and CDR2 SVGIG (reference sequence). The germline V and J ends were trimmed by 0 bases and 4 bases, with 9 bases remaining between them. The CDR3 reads CAWSVKGSYGYTF. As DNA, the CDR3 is TGTGCCTGGAGTGTTAAGGGGAGCTATGGCTACACCTTC.